This is a list of T cell receptor beta chains from one sample in a study of regulatory T cells in long-lasting Graves disease. TCRdb re-called the multiplex PCR reads through MiXCR, storing one row per CDR3 protein. The sample lists 400,000 to 450,000 distinct CDR3 sequences, 14% to 15% seen once, with 16% in the top ten. Another study also made use of these data, one on T cells in Graves' hyperthyroidism and ophthalmopathy.

The specimen comprised peripheral blood mononuclear cells (PBMCs), sampled at new diagnosis, from a patient treated with antithyroid drugs. Receptors originate from a woman between 25 and 40 years old with Graves disease. Each CDR3 is given with its conserved first and last residue. D genes are given only for firm matches. Not all rows give a size; the values are once, few, many and, for expanded clones, a class.

>few|TRBV11-2|TRBJ2-5|TRBD2
TGTGCCAGCAGCCCCCGGGGGGGGCGGGGAGAGACCCAGTACTTC
CASSPRGGRGETQYF
>.|TRBV19|TRBJ1-3|.
TGTGCCAGTAGGACCTCGGGCAGCTCTGGAAACACCATATATTTT
CASRTSGSSGNTIYF
>many|TRBV10-3|TRBJ2-3|TRBD2
TGTGCCATCAGTGAGATGGGACTAGGAGATACGCAGTATTTT
CAISEMGLGDTQYF
>many|TRBV10-3|TRBJ2-2|TRBD1
TGTGCCATCAGCCCGGGGACAGGGGACACCGGGGAGCTGTTTTTT
CAISPGTGDTGELFF
>.|TRBV7-2|TRBJ1-1|TRBD1
TGTGCCAGCAGCACCCCAACCGGGACAGGGAACGCTGAAGCTTTCTTT
CASSTPTGTGNAEAFF
>few|TRBV20-1|TRBJ2-1|TRBD2
TGCAGTGCTAGAGCCGTAACTAGCGCGGGTAATGAGCAGTTCTTC
CSARAVTSAGNEQFF
>.|TRBV28|TRBJ2-3|TRBD2
TGTGCCAGCTCACCACCCGCGGGAGGGAGCACAGATACGCAGTATTTT
CASSPPAGGSTDTQYF
>many|TRBV6-2/TRBV6-3|TRBJ2-7|.
TGTGCCAGCAGTTACTCGGGAGGCTCCTACGAGCAGTACTTC
CASSYSGGSYEQYF
>many|TRBV30|TRBJ2-7|TRBD1
TGTGCCTGGAGTGTCCGAGGGGGCAGATCCTACGAGCAGTACTTC
CAWSVRGGRSYEQYF
>few|TRBV29-1|TRBJ2-1|.
TGCAGCGTTGTGGGCAGGTTTTTCAATGAGCAGTTCTTC
CSVVGRFFNEQFF
>few|TRBV20-1|TRBJ2-7|.
TGCAGTGCTAGCCAACAGTCCTACGAGCAGTACTTC
CSASQQSYEQYF
>.|TRBV10-3|TRBJ2-1|.
TGTGCCATCACCCAGGGGCCGGCTGGCGGGGGTGAGCAGTTCTTC
CAITQGPAGGGEQFF
>many|TRBV6-1|TRBJ1-1|.
TGTGCCAGCAGTCCTCTGAGTGACACTGAAGCTTTCTTT
CASSPLSDTEAFF
>.|TRBV6-5|TRBJ1-3|.
TGTGCCAGCAGTTACACTCAGAGCCCGGGAAACACCATATATTTT
CASSYTQSPGNTIYF
>many|TRBV18|TRBJ2-7|TRBD1
TGTGCCAGCTCACCGCGCAGACAGGGGGCTTACGAGCAGTACTTC
CASSPRRQGAYEQYF
>many|TRBV6-1|TRBJ1-5|TRBD1
TGTGCCAGCAGTCCCGGGACAGGGCCAGAATGGAGCAATCAGCCCCAGCATTTT
CASSPGTGPEWSNQPQHF
>many|TRBV20-1|TRBJ2-2|.
TGCAGTGCTAGAGATCTACCCGGAGGGGGGGAGCTGTTTTTT
CSARDLPGGGELFF
>many|TRBV7-8|TRBJ2-5|.
TGTGCCAGCAGCTTTGGTACCAACGAGAAAGAGACCCAGTACTTC
CASSFGTNEKETQYF
>few|TRBV30|TRBJ2-7|TRBD2
TGTGCCTGGAGTAAGGGTGCTTCGGTAGCGGGACAATACGAGCAGTACTTC
CAWSKGASVAGQYEQYF
>many|TRBV11-1|TRBJ2-1|TRBD2
TGTGCCAGCAGCTTTTTCCGACTAGCACAACCCTTGGGCGACTTCTCCTACAATGAGCAGTTCTTC
CASSFFRLAQPLGDFSYNEQFF
>few|TRBV19|TRBJ1-2|.
TGTGCCAGCGTCATAAGGGGAGACGACGGCTACACCTTC
CASVIRGDDGYTF
>few|TRBV27|TRBJ2-7|.
TGTGCCAGCAGCCCTACGTACGGCGAGCAGTACTTC
CASSPTYGEQYF
>.|TRBV10-3|TRBJ1-1|TRBD1
TGTGCCATCAGTGACGGGACAGCTAACACTGAAGCTTTCTTT
CAISDGTANTEAFF
>many|TRBV6-2/TRBV6-3|TRBJ1-2|TRBD1
TGTGCCAGCACGCAGGGGGCGGATAGCTATGGCTACACCTTC
CASTQGADSYGYTF
>many|TRBV7-3|TRBJ2-5|.
TGTGCCAGCAGCCGTCTCACTCCAGGGAAAGCAAAAGAGACCCAGTACTTC
CASSRLTPGKAKETQYF
>few|TRBV7-3|TRBJ2-2|TRBD2
TGTGCCAGCAGCCTGGGACTAGCCGGGGAGCTGTTTTTT
CASSLGLAGELFF
>many|TRBV18|TRBJ1-4|.
TGTGCCAGCTCACCTCTACAGGGCGCAACTAATGAAAAACTGTTTTTT
CASSPLQGATNEKLFF
>.|TRBV20-1|TRBJ1-5|.
TGCAGTGCCACCAGGAGGGGGGCAAATCAGCCCCAGCATTTT
CSATRRGANQPQHF
>.|TRBV24-1|TRBJ2-1|.
TGTGCCATTCGGACTACAACTGGTAATGAGCAGTTCTTC
CAIRTTTGNEQFF
>few|TRBV7-9|TRBJ2-2|TRBD2
TGTGGGACTAGCGCGTCCATGACGAACACCGGGGAGCTGTTTTTT
CGTSASMTNTGELFF
>many|TRBV5-5|TRBJ2-1|TRBD1
TGTGCCAGCAGCCTAGGACAGGGGGCCTACAATGAGCAGTTCTTC
CASSLGQGAYNEQFF
>many|TRBV20-1|TRBJ2-7|.
TGCAGTGCCCAAATCCCTTTTGGGGACAATTCCTTCTACGAGCAGTACTTC
CSAQIPFGDNSFYEQYF
>few|TRBV24-1|TRBJ2-4|.
TGTGCCACCAGTGACCGAGGGGGAGCCAAAAACATTCAGTACTTC
CATSDRGGAKNIQYF
>many|TRBV12-3/TRBV12-4|TRBJ2-1|.
TGTGCCAGCACTTTAGGACTCGAGCAGTTCTTC
CASTLGLEQFF
>many|TRBV30|TRBJ2-2|.
TGTGCCTGGATCCGACAGGCGAACACCGGGGAGCTGTTTTTT
CAWIRQANTGELFF
>many|TRBV6-2/TRBV6-3|TRBJ2-3|.
TGTGCCAGCAGTCAAGCAGGGGCGAAGAAGTCCGCAGATACGCAGTATTTT
CASSQAGAKKSADTQYF
>many|TRBV7-9|TRBJ2-1|.
TGTGCCAGCAGCCCGCCGACTAACTACAATGAGCAGTTCTTC
CASSPPTNYNEQFF
>many|TRBV2|TRBJ2-1|TRBD2
TGTGCCAGCAGTAGCGGGAGATCCTACAATGAGCAGTTCTTC
CASSSGRSYNEQFF
>.|TRBV7-9|TRBJ2-5|.
TGTGCCAGCAGCTTAGCCTTGGTCATCGCCCCCAAGACCCAGTACTTC
CASSLALVIAPKTQYF
>.|TRBV27|TRBJ1-4|TRBD1
TGTGCCAGCAGTTCCCGGGACAGGTTGCGGGGTGAAAAACTGTTTTTT
CASSSRDRLRGEKLFF
>many|TRBV6-1|TRBJ1-2|.
TGTGCCAGCAGCACCCGTTGGGGCTACACCTTC
CASSTRWGYTF
>.|TRBV3-1|TRBJ1-4|TRBD1
TGTGCCAGCATGACCGGGACAGGGGACGAAAAACTGTTTTTT
CASMTGTGDEKLFF
>.|TRBV6-2/TRBV6-3|TRBJ1-2|.
TGTGCCAGCAGTTATAGAATTACCTATGGCTACACCTTC
CASSYRITYGYTF
>few|TRBV20-1|TRBJ2-5|.
TGCAGTGCTAGACTGCCGGGAGTCGGGGGCGAGACCCAGTACTTC
CSARLPGVGGETQYF
>many|TRBV12-3/TRBV12-4|TRBJ1-2|TRBD1
TGTGCCAGCAGCCCGGACAGGGGGATCGGTAACTATGGCTACACCTTC
CASSPDRGIGNYGYTF